This T cell receptor (beta chain) originates from a study of blood T cell repertoires in COVID-19. Turning to the study itself: The study drew acute and convalescent COVID-19 samples from the United States, Italy and Spain. From T cells, B-cell-depleted T cells, or PBMCs came the material, which was cDNA or gDNA.

Original methodology: Counts of nucleated cells, estimated from reference gene primer amplification, were obtained. Profiled with immunoSEQ multiplex PCR; TCRdb holds only in-frame clones, not every one. V and J calls plus clone size are reproduced from that table; the DNA served to infer D and trimming. This sample has around 120,000 clones, with 78% found just once. The CDR3 totals 15 residues. V was clipped by 6 bases and J by 2 bases, with 14 bases between them. Germline CDR1 is SGDLS and CDR2 is YYNGEE. The V gene is TRBV9, the J gene TRBJ2-2; a possible D gene is TRBD1 (6 bases). The TCR comes from a man in his 70s with acute or convalescent COVID-19. The material sequenced was peripheral blood. CDR3 in amino acids: CASNRYRVNTGELFF. The DNA of the CDR3 is TGTGCCAGCAACAGATACAGGGTTAACACCGGGGAGCTGTTTTTT.